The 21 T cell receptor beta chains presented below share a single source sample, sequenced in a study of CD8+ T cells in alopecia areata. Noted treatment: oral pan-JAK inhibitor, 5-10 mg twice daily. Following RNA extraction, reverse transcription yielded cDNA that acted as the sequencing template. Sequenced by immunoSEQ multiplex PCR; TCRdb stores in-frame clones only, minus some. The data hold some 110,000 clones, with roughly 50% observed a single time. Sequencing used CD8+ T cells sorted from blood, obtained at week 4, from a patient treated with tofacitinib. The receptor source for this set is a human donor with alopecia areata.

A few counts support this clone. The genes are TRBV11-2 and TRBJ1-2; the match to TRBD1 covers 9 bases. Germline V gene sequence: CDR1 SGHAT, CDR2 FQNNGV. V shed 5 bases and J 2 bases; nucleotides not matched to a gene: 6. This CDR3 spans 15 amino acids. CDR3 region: CASSAYRGPNYGYTF. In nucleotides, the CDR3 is TGTGCCAGCAGCGCCTACAGGGGGCCCAACTATGGCTACACCTTC.

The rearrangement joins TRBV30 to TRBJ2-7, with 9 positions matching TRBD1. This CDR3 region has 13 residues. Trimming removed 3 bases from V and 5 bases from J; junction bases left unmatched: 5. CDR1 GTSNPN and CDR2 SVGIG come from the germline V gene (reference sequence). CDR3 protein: CAWSVTGGNEQYF. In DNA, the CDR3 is TGTGCCTGGAGCGTCACAGGGGGCAACGAGCAGTACTTC.

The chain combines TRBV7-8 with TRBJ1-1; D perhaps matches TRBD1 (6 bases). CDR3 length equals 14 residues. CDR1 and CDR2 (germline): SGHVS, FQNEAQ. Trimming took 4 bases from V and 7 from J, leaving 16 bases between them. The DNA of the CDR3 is TGTGCCAGCAGCTCAGGGGTTGGCGTATTTGAAGCTTTCTTT. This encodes CASSSGVGVFEAFF.

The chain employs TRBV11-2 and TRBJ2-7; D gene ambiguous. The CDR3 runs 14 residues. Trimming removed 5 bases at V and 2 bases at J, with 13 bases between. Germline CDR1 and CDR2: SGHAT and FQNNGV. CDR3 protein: CASSGTWEPYEQYF. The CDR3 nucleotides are TGTGCCAGCAGCGGCACGTGGGAACCCTACGAGCAGTACTTC.

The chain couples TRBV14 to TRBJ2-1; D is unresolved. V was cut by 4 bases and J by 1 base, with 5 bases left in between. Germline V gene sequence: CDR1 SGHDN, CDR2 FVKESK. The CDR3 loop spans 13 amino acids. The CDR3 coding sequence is TGTGCCAGCAGCCTCGTATCCTACAATGAGCAGTTCTTC. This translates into CASSLVSYNEQFF.

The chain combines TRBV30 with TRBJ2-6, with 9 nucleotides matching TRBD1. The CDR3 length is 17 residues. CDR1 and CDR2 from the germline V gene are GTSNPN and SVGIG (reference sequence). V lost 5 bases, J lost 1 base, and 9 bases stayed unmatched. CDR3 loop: CAWESGTGRSGANVLTF. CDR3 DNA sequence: TGTGCCTGGGAATCGGGGACAGGGAGATCTGGGGCCAACGTCCTGACTTTC.

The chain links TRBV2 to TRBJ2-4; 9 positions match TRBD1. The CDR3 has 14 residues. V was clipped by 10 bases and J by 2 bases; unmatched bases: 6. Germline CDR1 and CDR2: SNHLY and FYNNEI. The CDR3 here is CATRDRDPKNIQYF. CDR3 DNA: TGTGCCACCCGGGACAGGGATCCCAAAAACATTCAGTACTTC.

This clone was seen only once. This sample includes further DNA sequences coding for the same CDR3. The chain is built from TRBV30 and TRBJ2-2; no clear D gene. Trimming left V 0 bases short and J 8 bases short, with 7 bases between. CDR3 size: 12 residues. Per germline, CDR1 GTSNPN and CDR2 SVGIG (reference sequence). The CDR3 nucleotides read TGTGCCTGGAGTGTAGGCGTAGGGGAGCTGTTTTTT. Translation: CAWSVGVGELFF.

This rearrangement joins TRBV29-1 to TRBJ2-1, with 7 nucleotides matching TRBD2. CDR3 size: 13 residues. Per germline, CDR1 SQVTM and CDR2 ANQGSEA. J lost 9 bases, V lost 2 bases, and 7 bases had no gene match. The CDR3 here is CSVELGLLPEQFF. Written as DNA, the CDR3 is TGCAGCGTTGAATTGGGACTACTCCCTGAGCAGTTCTTC.

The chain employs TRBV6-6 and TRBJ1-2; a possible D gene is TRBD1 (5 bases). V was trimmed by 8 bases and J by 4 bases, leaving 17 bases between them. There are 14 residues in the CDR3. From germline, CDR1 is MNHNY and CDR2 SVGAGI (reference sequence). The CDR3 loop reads CASGTPFGVYGYTF. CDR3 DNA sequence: TGTGCCAGCGGGACCCCTTTTGGAGTCTATGGCTACACCTTC.

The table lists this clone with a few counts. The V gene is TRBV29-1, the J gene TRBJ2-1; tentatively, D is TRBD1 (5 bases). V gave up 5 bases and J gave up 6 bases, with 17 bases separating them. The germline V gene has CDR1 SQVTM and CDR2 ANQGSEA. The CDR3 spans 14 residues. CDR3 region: CSVWGRDGANEQFF. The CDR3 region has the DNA TGCAGCGTTTGGGGCAGGGATGGGGCCAATGAGCAGTTCTTC.

In DNA, the CDR3 is TGCGCCAGCAGCTTGTCCGGGACAGGGCACAATGAGCAGTTCTTC. This translates into CASSLSGTGHNEQFF. The J gene is TRBJ2-1, the V gene TRBV5-1; 9 bases line up with TRBD1. Germline V gene sequence: CDR1 SGHRS, CDR2 YFSETQ. The CDR3 is made up of 15 amino acids. The ends lost 1 base at V and 5 bases at J; junction bases unmatched: 4. The full variable domain, in which reference TRBV5-1 and TRBJ2-1 provide the parts outside the CDR3, is KAGVTQTPRYLIKTRGQQVTLSCSPISGHRSVSWYQQTPGQGLQFLFEYFSETQRNKGNFPGRFSGRQFSNSRSEMNVSTLELGDSALYLCASSLSGTGHNEQFFGPGTRLTVL.

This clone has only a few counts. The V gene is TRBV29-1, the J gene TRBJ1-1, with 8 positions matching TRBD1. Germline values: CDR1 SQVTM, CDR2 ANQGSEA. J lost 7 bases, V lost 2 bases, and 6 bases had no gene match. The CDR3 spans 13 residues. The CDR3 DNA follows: TGCAGCGTTGAAACGTGGGGACAGGTTGAAGCTTTCTTT. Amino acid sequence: CSVETWGQVEAFF. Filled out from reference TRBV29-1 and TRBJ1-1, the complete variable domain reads SAVISQKPSRDICQRGTSLTIQCQVDSQVTMMFWYRQQPGQSLTLIATANQGSEATYESGFVIDKFPISRPNLTFSTLTVSNMSPEDSSIYLCSVETWGQVEAFFGQGTRLTVV.

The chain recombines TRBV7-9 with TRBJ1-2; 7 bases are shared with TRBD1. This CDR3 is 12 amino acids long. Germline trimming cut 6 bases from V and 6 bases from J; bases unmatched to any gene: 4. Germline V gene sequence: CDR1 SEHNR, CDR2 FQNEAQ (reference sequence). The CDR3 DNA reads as TGTGCCAGCAGGGCGCAGGGGGATGGCTACACCTTC. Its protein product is CASRAQGDGYTF.

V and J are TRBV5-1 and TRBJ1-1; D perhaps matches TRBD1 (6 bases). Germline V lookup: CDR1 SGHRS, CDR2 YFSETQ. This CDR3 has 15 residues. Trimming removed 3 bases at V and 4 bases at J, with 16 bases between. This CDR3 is CASSWAGGASTEAFF. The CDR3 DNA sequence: TGCGCCAGCAGCTGGGCGGGGGGCGCGTCCACTGAAGCTTTCTTT.

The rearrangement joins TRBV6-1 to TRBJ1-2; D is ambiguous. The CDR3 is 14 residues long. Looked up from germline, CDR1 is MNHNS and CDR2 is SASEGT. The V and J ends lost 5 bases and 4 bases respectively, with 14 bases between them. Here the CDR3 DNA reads TGTGCCAGCAGTCCTTGGGGTACCAGCTATGGCTACACCTTC. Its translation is CASSPWGTSYGYTF.

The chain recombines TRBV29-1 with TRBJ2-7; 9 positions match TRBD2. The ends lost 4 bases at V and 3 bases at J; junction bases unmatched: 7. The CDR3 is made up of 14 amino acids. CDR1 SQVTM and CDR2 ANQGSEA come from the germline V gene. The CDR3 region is CSVVGGGDFYEQYF. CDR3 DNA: TGCAGCGTTGTAGGCGGGGGGGATTTCTACGAGCAGTACTTC.

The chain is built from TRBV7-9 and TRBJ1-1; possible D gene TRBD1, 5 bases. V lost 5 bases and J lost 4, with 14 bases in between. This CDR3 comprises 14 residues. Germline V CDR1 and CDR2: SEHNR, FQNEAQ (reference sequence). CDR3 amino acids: CASSTVGEGTEAFF. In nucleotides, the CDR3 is TGTGCCAGCAGCACAGTAGGGGAGGGCACTGAAGCTTTCTTT.

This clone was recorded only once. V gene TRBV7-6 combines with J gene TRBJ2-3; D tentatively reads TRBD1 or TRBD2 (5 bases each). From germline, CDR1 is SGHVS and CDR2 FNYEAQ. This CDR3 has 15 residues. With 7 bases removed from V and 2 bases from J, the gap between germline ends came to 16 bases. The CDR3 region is CASTGPYTTTDTQYF. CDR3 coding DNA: TGTGCCAGCACGGGGCCGTATACCACCACAGATACGCAGTATTTT.

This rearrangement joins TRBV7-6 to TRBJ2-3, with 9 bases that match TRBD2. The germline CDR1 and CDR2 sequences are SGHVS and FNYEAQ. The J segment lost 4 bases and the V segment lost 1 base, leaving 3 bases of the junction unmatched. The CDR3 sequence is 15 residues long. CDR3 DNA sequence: TGTGCCAGCAGCTTAGGAGGCGGGGGGGCAGATACGCAGTATTTT. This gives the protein CASSLGGGGADTQYF.

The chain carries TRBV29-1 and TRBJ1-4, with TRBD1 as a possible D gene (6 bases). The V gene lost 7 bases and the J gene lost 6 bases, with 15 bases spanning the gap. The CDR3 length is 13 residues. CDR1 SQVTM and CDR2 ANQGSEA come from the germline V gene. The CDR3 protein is CSGAGGNDEKLFF. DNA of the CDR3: TGCAGCGGGGCTGGGGGCAATGATGAAAAACTGTTTTTT.